Following are 18 T cell receptor beta chains from one sample sequenced in a study of siplizumab effects on memory and regulatory T cells. Using immunoSEQ multiplex PCR, the repertoire was profiled, and TCRdb retains in-frame clones only, with some absent. The table records about 72,000 clones, less than 95% of them present only once. Sequenced input: CD8+ T cells sorted from blood. Receptor source: a human donor in good health.

The chain uses TRBV27 and TRBJ2-7; D not certain. Trimming cost V 7 bases and J 2 bases, with 15 bases left between them. This CDR3 spans 14 amino acids. Germline values: CDR1 MNHEY, CDR2 SMNVEV (reference sequence). CDR3 sequence reads: CASTDRSRPYEQYF. CDR3 sequence (DNA): TGTGCCAGCACCGACCGCAGCCGGCCCTACGAGCAGTACTTC.

This clone is categorized as medium-sized. This chain links TRBV11-1 with TRBJ2-7; 7 bases align to TRBD1. CDR1 SGHAT and CDR2 FQDESV come from the germline V gene (reference sequence). The CDR3 sequence is 15 residues long. Trimming cost V 4 bases and J 0 bases; bases outside gene matches: 6. CDR3 sequence: CASSSRTGLSYEQYF. CDR3 bases: TGTGCCAGCAGCTCAAGGACAGGACTCTCCTACGAGCAGTACTTC.

The rearrangement links TRBV6-4 to TRBJ1-1, with no clear D. V lost 3 bases, J lost 0 bases, and 5 bases lay in between. Germline assignment: CDR1 MRHNA and CDR2 SNTAGT. The CDR3 is made up of 13 amino acids. DNA for the CDR3: TGTGCCAGCAGTGAATGGTTGAACACTGAAGCTTTCTTT. This encodes CASSEWLNTEAFF.

The gene calls are TRBV5-5 and TRBJ1-2; TRBD1 matches 8 bases. The CDR3 has 17 amino acids. With V trimmed by 4 bases and J by 0 bases, 11 bases remained unmatched. Per germline, CDR1 SGHKS and CDR2 YYEKEE (reference sequence). This CDR3 is CASSPNPLDRANYGYTF. The CDR3 bases are TGTGCCAGCAGCCCGAATCCCTTGGACAGGGCTAACTATGGCTACACCTTC.

The chain recombines TRBV7-9 with TRBJ1-2; D gene unclear. The germline CDR1 and CDR2 sequences are SEHNR and FQNEAQ (reference sequence). This CDR3 region has 14 residues. V lost 1 base to trimming and J lost 2 bases, with 8 bases between them. The CDR3 spells CASSLDIPNYGYTF. The DNA for the CDR3 is TGTGCCAGCAGCTTAGACATTCCCAACTATGGCTACACCTTC.

The chain carries TRBV27 and TRBJ2-2; D ambiguous. The CDR3 runs 14 residues. Germline CDR1 and CDR2: MNHEY and SMNVEV (reference sequence). V was pared by 5 bases and J by 7 bases, with 14 bases between. The CDR3 bases are TGTGCCAGCAGTCCGCTTAGGGATGGCGGGGAGCTGTTTTTT. It specifies CASSPLRDGGELFF.

The rearrangement links TRBV25-1 to TRBJ1-2, with TRBD1 as a possible D gene (5 bases). Germline V gives CDR1 MGHDK, CDR2 SYGVNS. CDR3 length: 14 amino acids. Trimming took off 4 bases at V and 4 bases at J, with 13 bases between the two ends. CDR3 sequence (DNA): TGTGCCAGCAGTGGTGGGACCCTTTTCTATGGCTACACCTTC. Translation: CASSGGTLFYGYTF.

The rearrangement uses TRBV14 and TRBJ2-2, with D possibly matching TRBD1 (6 bases). CDR1 and CDR2 from the germline V gene are SGHDN and FVKESK. This CDR3 has 15 residues. Trimming took off 2 bases at V and 5 bases at J, with 12 bases between the two ends. The CDR3 DNA follows: TGTGCCAGCAGCCAAACAGGGCCGAGGACCGGGGAGCTGTTTTTT. This encodes CASSQTGPRTGELFF. The variable domain in full, with the rest retrieved from reference TRBV14 and TRBJ2-2, is EAGVTQFPSHSVIEKGQTVTLRCDPISGHDNLYWYRRVMGKEIKFLLHFVKESKQDESGMPNNRFLAERTGGTYSTLKVQPAELEDSGVYFCASSQTGPRTGELFFGEGSRLTVL.

V and J are TRBV7-9 and TRBJ2-7; D is unclear. V gave up 3 bases and J gave up 6 bases, with 9 bases separating them. CDR3 length: 12 residues. Germline CDR1 reads SEHNR; CDR2 reads FQNEAQ (reference sequence). In DNA form, the CDR3 reads TGTGCCAGCAGCTTCGTTAGCACCGAGCAGTACTTC. This encodes CASSFVSTEQYF.

The V gene is TRBV27, the J gene TRBJ1-2; D is perhaps TRBD1 (5 bases). Germline V lookup: CDR1 MNHEY, CDR2 SMNVEV (reference sequence). The CDR3 is 16 amino acids. V lost 3 bases and J 5 bases, leaving 19 bases between the germline ends. The DNA for the CDR3 is TGTGCCAGCAGTTTTGGGGGAGGCCTCGTTGATTATGGCTACACCTTC. Translating it yields CASSFGGGLVDYGYTF.

The rearrangement joins TRBV9 to TRBJ2-1; D is ambiguous. V was cut by 3 bases and J by 0 bases, with 10 bases left in between. Germline V gene data show CDR1 as SGDLS and CDR2 as YYNGEE. The CDR3 runs to 15 residues. CDR3 in DNA: TGTGCCAGCAGCGACTCATGGCACTCCTACAATGAGCAGTTCTTC. It is translated as CASSDSWHSYNEQFF. Looking up the rest from reference TRBV9 and TRBJ2-1 gives the full variable domain: DSGVTQTPKHLITATGQRVTLRCSPRSGDLSVYWYQQSLDQGLQFLIQYYNGEERAKGNILERFSAQQFPDLHSELNLSSLELGDSALYFCASSDSWHSYNEQFFGPGTRLTVL.

V usage is TRBV19 and J usage is TRBJ2-2, with a possible D match to TRBD2 (6 bases). The CDR3 has 13 residues. V lost 8 bases, J lost 2 bases, and 9 bases lay in between. Germline loops: CDR1 LNHDA, CDR2 SQIVND (reference sequence). The CDR3 sequence: CASRELNTGELFF. The CDR3 coding sequence is TGTGCCAGTCGGGAGTTAAACACCGGGGAGCTGTTTTTT.

On this clone: Additional DNA sequences in this sample encode the identical CDR3. The chain is built from TRBV5-6 and TRBJ1-2; D gene ambiguous. Germline V gene lookup returns CDR1 SGHDT and CDR2 YYEEEE. This CDR3 region has 14 residues. Trimming pared 0 bases from V and 0 bases from J, leaving 6 bases between. The CDR3 bases are TGTGCCAGCAGCTTGGACAGATCTAACTATGGCTACACCTTC. As protein: CASSLDRSNYGYTF.

The CDR3 sequence is CASRYGGNEQFF. The CDR3 DNA is TGTGCCAGCAGATACGGGGGCAATGAGCAGTTCTTC. The gene calls are TRBV6-5 and TRBJ2-1, with a tentative D call TRBD2 (6 bases). Germline-derived CDR1 and CDR2 are MNHEY and SVGAGI. V was pared by 6 bases and J by 6 bases, with 9 bases between. This CDR3 is built from 12 residues.

The chain recombines TRBV27 with TRBJ2-3, with 9 bases aligning to TRBD1. CDR3 size: 15 residues. Trimming removed 8 bases from V and 3 bases from J; junction bases left unmatched: 9. Germline CDR1 MNHEY, CDR2 SMNVEV (reference sequence). The CDR3 nucleotides read TGTGCCAGCGCCCTGGGGACAGGGCTGACAGATACGCAGTATTTT. Its protein is CASALGTGLTDTQYF.

This chain uses TRBV19 with TRBJ2-7; unclear D gene. Germline values: CDR1 LNHDA, CDR2 SQIVND (reference sequence). Trimming took off 5 bases at V and 2 bases at J, with 16 bases between the two ends. CDR3 size: 15 residues. The CDR3 bases are TGTGCCAGTAGTGACGAAAGGTACTTCCCCTACGAGCAGTACTTC. Its protein is CASSDERYFPYEQYF.

The chain is built from TRBV6-5 and TRBJ1-4; D remains unclear. V dropped 4 bases and J dropped 4 bases, with 7 bases sitting between them. The CDR3 runs 13 residues. From germline, CDR1 is MNHEY and CDR2 SVGAGI. The CDR3 DNA follows: TGTGCCAGCAGTTCCCTGCTTAATGAAAAACTGTTTTTT. Its protein is CASSSLLNEKLFF.

V is TRBV27 and J is TRBJ1-2, with D possibly matching TRBD1 (5 bases). The V end was cut by 4 bases, the J end by 6 bases, with 30 bases between. CDR3 length: 19 amino acids. The germline gives CDR1 MNHEY, CDR2 SMNVEV (reference sequence). CDR3 in amino acids: CASSSKSTSDSVVINGYTF. CDR3 bases: TGTGCCAGCAGTTCCAAATCAACCTCAGACAGTGTAGTTATCAATGGCTACACCTTC.